Listed below are T cell receptor beta chains from one sample, sequenced in a study of human T cells and chemical hapten exposure. TCRdb analysed the RACE reads with MiXCR anew, one entry per CDR3 protein. Of about 380,000 distinct CDR3 sequences listed, over 6% are singletons. The source was whole blood, collected in connection with sensitization to the hapten diphenylcyclopropenone (DPC). The receptors derive from a woman under 30 with alopecia areata. Some clones in this sample may be carry-over from other donors' samples. Both conserved end residues are part of each CDR3. Each record gives: V gene, J gene, clone size, D gene, CDR3 protein, CDR3 DNA. D genes are given only for firm matches. Rows give clone size only sometimes, using once, few, many, or a class for an expanded clone.

V gene: TRBV7-2; J gene: TRBJ2-5; clone size: many; D gene: -; CDR3 protein: CASILGGVQETQYF; CDR3 DNA: TGTGCCAGCATCCTAGGAGGGGTCCAAGAGACCCAGTACTTC
V gene: TRBV6-1; J gene: TRBJ1-5; clone size: few; D gene: TRBD1; CDR3 protein: CASSDATGGKAAGQPQHF; CDR3 DNA: TGTGCCAGCAGTGACGCGACAGGGGGAAAGGCAGCCGGTCAGCCCCAGCATTTT
V gene: TRBV3-1; J gene: TRBJ2-7; clone size: -; D gene: -; CDR3 protein: CASSQDHDEQYF; CDR3 DNA: TGTGCCAGCAGCCAAGACCACGACGAGCAGTACTTC
V gene: TRBV5-1; J gene: TRBJ1-1; clone size: -; D gene: -; CDR3 protein: CASSLGGLGMNTEAFF; CDR3 DNA: TGCGCCAGCAGCTTGGGCGGGTTAGGAATGAACACTGAAGCTTTCTTT
V gene: TRBV9; J gene: TRBJ2-6; clone size: -; D gene: -; CDR3 protein: CASSVTDGANVLTF; CDR3 DNA: TGTGCCAGCAGCGTTACAGACGGGGCCAACGTCCTGACTTTC
V gene: TRBV7-9; J gene: TRBJ1-1; clone size: -; D gene: TRBD1; CDR3 protein: CASRGTALNTEAFF; CDR3 DNA: TGTGCCAGCAGAGGGACAGCCCTGAACACTGAAGCTTTCTTT
V gene: TRBV5-1; J gene: TRBJ1-6; clone size: few; D gene: -; CDR3 protein: CASSLRPRLGRGLRDSPLHF; CDR3 DNA: TGCGCCAGCAGCTTGCGGCCGAGGTTGGGCCGGGGGCTACGGGATTCACCCCTCCACTTT
V gene: TRBV6-1; J gene: TRBJ2-2; clone size: -; D gene: -; CDR3 protein: CASSEERTSPGGELFF; CDR3 DNA: TGTGCCAGCAGTGAAGAGAGAACTAGTCCTGGGGGGGAGCTGTTTTTT
V gene: TRBV6-5; J gene: TRBJ1-3; clone size: many; D gene: -; CDR3 protein: CASSQGSSGNTIYF; CDR3 DNA: TGTGCCAGCAGCCAGGGGAGCTCTGGAAACACCATATATTTT
V gene: TRBV20-1; J gene: TRBJ1-5; clone size: -; D gene: TRBD1; CDR3 protein: CSARGQGGTIQPQHF; CDR3 DNA: TGCAGTGCTAGAGGACAGGGGGGGACCATACAGCCCCAGCATTTT
V gene: TRBV20-1; J gene: TRBJ2-1; clone size: few; D gene: -; CDR3 protein: CSARGGLGYNEQFF; CDR3 DNA: TGCAGTGCTAGAGGGGGACTGGGCTACAATGAGCAGTTCTTC
V gene: TRBV5-1; J gene: TRBJ2-7; clone size: many; D gene: TRBD2; CDR3 protein: CASSVSGGSYEQYF; CDR3 DNA: TGCGCCAGCAGTGTCTCGGGAGGCTCCTACGAGCAGTACTTC
V gene: TRBV6-5; J gene: TRBJ1-6; clone size: few; D gene: -; CDR3 protein: CASSSQRGGSPLHF; CDR3 DNA: TGTGCCAGCAGTTCCCAGAGGGGCGGATCACCCCTCCACTTT
V gene: TRBV4-2; J gene: TRBJ1-5; clone size: -; D gene: TRBD1; CDR3 protein: CASSQELVDRANQPQHF; CDR3 DNA: TGTGCCAGCAGCCAAGAGCTAGTTGACAGGGCCAATCAGCCCCAGCATTTT
V gene: TRBV2; J gene: TRBJ1-2; clone size: many; D gene: -; CDR3 protein: CASSEEYYGYTF; CDR3 DNA: TGTGCCAGCAGTGAAGAGTATTATGGCTACACCTTC
V gene: TRBV15; J gene: TRBJ1-6; clone size: many; D gene: -; CDR3 protein: CATSRDYGSLSSYNSPLHF; CDR3 DNA: TGTGCCACCAGCAGAGATTATGGGAGTCTGAGCTCCTATAATTCACCCCTCCACTTT
V gene: TRBV2; J gene: TRBJ2-7; clone size: -; D gene: TRBD1; CDR3 protein: CASNKPGQTYEQYF; CDR3 DNA: TGTGCCAGCAATAAACCGGGACAGACATACGAGCAGTACTTC
V gene: TRBV3-1; J gene: TRBJ1-3; clone size: few; D gene: -; CDR3 protein: CASSQAVRRAGNTIYF; CDR3 DNA: TGTGCCAGCAGCCAGGCTGTAAGAAGAGCTGGAAACACCATATATTTT
V gene: TRBV5-5; J gene: TRBJ2-3; clone size: -; D gene: -; CDR3 protein: CASSAPELVTDTQYF; CDR3 DNA: TGTGCCAGCAGCGCCCCGGAGCTAGTAACAGATACGCAGTATTTT
V gene: TRBV6-2/TRBV6-3; J gene: TRBJ1-5; clone size: many; D gene: -; CDR3 protein: CASSTGYKNQPQHF; CDR3 DNA: TGTGCCAGTAGTACAGGATATAAAAATCAGCCCCAGCATTTT
V gene: TRBV9; J gene: TRBJ1-1; clone size: few; D gene: -; CDR3 protein: CASSARQERGTEAFF; CDR3 DNA: TGTGCCAGCAGCGCCCGACAGGAAAGAGGGACTGAAGCTTTCTTT
V gene: TRBV7-2; J gene: TRBJ1-5; clone size: many; D gene: -; CDR3 protein: CASSLDGGRGQPQHF; CDR3 DNA: TGTGCCAGCAGCTTAGATGGGGGGAGGGGCCAGCCCCAGCATTTT
V gene: TRBV6-5; J gene: TRBJ2-5; clone size: few; D gene: -; CDR3 protein: CASSSRVGETQYF; CDR3 DNA: TGTGCCAGCAGTTCCAGGGTCGGGGAGACCCAGTACTTC
V gene: TRBV2; J gene: TRBJ1-3; clone size: few; D gene: -; CDR3 protein: CASSDGDQVNTIYF; CDR3 DNA: TGTGCCAGCAGTGATGGGGACCAGGTGAACACCATATATTTT
V gene: TRBV5-1; J gene: TRBJ2-3; clone size: -; D gene: -; CDR3 protein: CASEYGGVPDTQYF; CDR3 DNA: TGCGCCAGCGAATACGGGGGTGTGCCAGATACGCAGTATTTT
V gene: TRBV29-1; J gene: TRBJ2-7; clone size: few; D gene: TRBD2; CDR3 protein: CSVEVAGGPYEQYF; CDR3 DNA: TGCAGCGTTGAAGTAGCGGGAGGTCCCTACGAGCAGTACTTC
V gene: TRBV5-5; J gene: TRBJ2-3; clone size: -; D gene: -; CDR3 protein: CASSSDFLTDTQYF; CDR3 DNA: TGTGCCAGCAGCTCCGACTTTCTCACAGATACGCAGTATTTT
V gene: TRBV10-3; J gene: TRBJ2-7; clone size: -; D gene: TRBD1; CDR3 protein: CAISARATGGRRQYF; CDR3 DNA: TGTGCCATCAGCGCGCGTGCGACAGGGGGTCGGCGGCAGTACTTC
V gene: TRBV12-3/TRBV12-4; J gene: TRBJ1-6; clone size: few; D gene: -; CDR3 protein: CASSSRGFDSPLHF; CDR3 DNA: TGTGCCAGCAGTTCTCGGGGATTTGACTCACCCCTCCACTTT
V gene: TRBV3-1; J gene: TRBJ2-3; clone size: many; D gene: -; CDR3 protein: CASSQENFADTQYF; CDR3 DNA: TGTGCCAGCAGCCAAGAGAATTTCGCAGATACGCAGTATTTT
V gene: TRBV9; J gene: TRBJ1-6; clone size: -; D gene: -; CDR3 protein: CASSVGSSGNSPLHF; CDR3 DNA: TGTGCCAGCAGCGTAGGGTCGTCGGGGAATTCACCCCTCCACTTT
V gene: TRBV25-1; J gene: TRBJ1-6; clone size: few; D gene: -; CDR3 protein: CASSGHRDGNSPLHF; CDR3 DNA: TGTGCCAGCAGTGGACACAGGGATGGCAACTCACCCCTCCACTTT
V gene: TRBV7-2; J gene: TRBJ2-1; clone size: -; D gene: TRBD1; CDR3 protein: CASSRDREAEQFF; CDR3 DNA: TGTGCCAGCAGCAGGGACAGGGAGGCTGAGCAGTTCTTC
V gene: TRBV9; J gene: TRBJ1-1; clone size: many; D gene: TRBD1; CDR3 protein: CASSTLDRVVTEAFF; CDR3 DNA: TGTGCCAGCAGCACCCTAGACAGGGTGGTCACTGAAGCTTTCTTT
V gene: TRBV4-1; J gene: TRBJ2-7; clone size: -; D gene: -; CDR3 protein: CASSQDSGFGYEQYF; CDR3 DNA: TGCGCCAGCAGCCAAGATTCAGGGTTCGGGTACGAGCAGTACTTC
V gene: TRBV7-9; J gene: TRBJ2-3; clone size: many; D gene: -; CDR3 protein: CASSRGLGPSTDTQYF; CDR3 DNA: TGTGCCAGCAGTCGCGGTCTGGGGCCCAGCACAGATACGCAGTATTTT
V gene: TRBV6-1; J gene: TRBJ2-6; clone size: few; D gene: -; CDR3 protein: CASIEVAGANVLTF; CDR3 DNA: TGTGCCAGCATCGAAGTAGCCGGGGCCAACGTCCTGACTTTC
V gene: TRBV6-4; J gene: TRBJ2-1; clone size: many; D gene: TRBD2; CDR3 protein: CATGLDGLAGEQFF; CDR3 DNA: TGTGCCACCGGACTAGATGGGCTGGCGGGTGAGCAGTTCTTC
V gene: TRBV3-1; J gene: TRBJ1-1; clone size: many; D gene: -; CDR3 protein: CASSHVRSMNTEAFF; CDR3 DNA: TGTGCCAGCAGCCACGTTAGAAGCATGAACACTGAAGCTTTCTTT
V gene: TRBV29-1; J gene: TRBJ1-4; clone size: many; D gene: -; CDR3 protein: CSVEDTGGVKLFF; CDR3 DNA: TGCAGCGTTGAAGATACTGGGGGCGTGAAACTGTTTTTT
V gene: TRBV7-2; J gene: TRBJ1-1; clone size: -; D gene: -; CDR3 protein: CASSLESIEWAEAFF; CDR3 DNA: TGTGCCAGCAGCTTAGAAAGTATTGAGTGGGCTGAAGCTTTCTTT
V gene: TRBV7-6; J gene: TRBJ1-2; clone size: few; D gene: TRBD1; CDR3 protein: CASSPRTGEDGYTF; CDR3 DNA: TGTGCCAGCAGCCCTCGGACAGGGGAAGATGGCTACACCTTC
V gene: TRBV20-1; J gene: TRBJ1-4; clone size: many; D gene: -; CDR3 protein: CSATLGQGIGKLFF; CDR3 DNA: TGCAGTGCCACCTTAGGGCAGGGAATTGGAAAACTGTTTTTT
V gene: TRBV20-1; J gene: TRBJ1-1; clone size: few; D gene: -; CDR3 protein: CSARGLRGRNTEAFF; CDR3 DNA: TGCAGTGCTAGAGGTTTAAGGGGCAGGAACACTGAAGCTTTCTTT
V gene: TRBV6-2/TRBV6-3; J gene: TRBJ1-1; clone size: few; D gene: -; CDR3 protein: CASSGLLLNTEAFF; CDR3 DNA: TGTGCCAGCAGTGGGCTGCTTTTGAACACTGAAGCTTTCTTT
V gene: TRBV28; J gene: TRBJ1-6; clone size: -; D gene: -; CDR3 protein: CASSRRGGVDSPLHF; CDR3 DNA: TGTGCCAGCAGTCGGAGAGGGGGGGTGGATTCACCCCTCCACTTT
V gene: TRBV11-2; J gene: TRBJ1-6; clone size: many; D gene: -; CDR3 protein: CASSLNAVNSPLHF; CDR3 DNA: TGTGCCAGCAGCTTAAATGCTGTGAATTCACCCCTCCACTTT
V gene: TRBV29-1; J gene: TRBJ1-5; clone size: few; D gene: TRBD1; CDR3 protein: CSVRGGQGYKEPQHF; CDR3 DNA: TGCAGCGTCAGGGGCGGACAGGGCTACAAGGAGCCCCAGCATTTT
V gene: TRBV3-1; J gene: TRBJ2-5; clone size: -; D gene: TRBD2; CDR3 protein: CASSQQRGVETQYF; CDR3 DNA: TGTGCCAGCAGCCAGCAGCGGGGGGTGGAGACCCAGTACTTC
V gene: TRBV27; J gene: TRBJ2-5; clone size: many; D gene: TRBD1; CDR3 protein: CASSSWDRGETQYF; CDR3 DNA: TGTGCCAGCAGTTCGTGGGACAGGGGTGAGACCCAGTACTTC
V gene: TRBV7-2; J gene: TRBJ2-5; clone size: -; D gene: -; CDR3 protein: CASRLSSEGQETQYF; CDR3 DNA: TGTGCCAGCAGACTGTCGAGCGAGGGGCAAGAGACCCAGTACTTC
V gene: TRBV6-1; J gene: TRBJ2-2; clone size: -; D gene: -; CDR3 protein: CASSAMGPITGELFF; CDR3 DNA: TGTGCCAGCAGTGCGATGGGGCCGATCACCGGGGAGCTGTTTTTT
V gene: TRBV13; J gene: TRBJ1-6; clone size: -; D gene: TRBD1; CDR3 protein: CASSYLRGRNSPLHF; CDR3 DNA: TGTGCCAGCAGCTACCTCAGGGGGCGGAATTCACCCCTCCACTTT
V gene: TRBV5-1; J gene: TRBJ2-1; clone size: few; D gene: TRBD2; CDR3 protein: CASNIAGGLTYNEQFF; CDR3 DNA: TGCGCCAGCAACATAGCGGGGGGCCTAACCTACAATGAGCAGTTCTTC
V gene: TRBV6-6; J gene: TRBJ2-2; clone size: -; D gene: -; CDR3 protein: CASMEDTGELFF; CDR3 DNA: TGTGCCAGCATGGAAGATACCGGGGAGCTGTTTTTT